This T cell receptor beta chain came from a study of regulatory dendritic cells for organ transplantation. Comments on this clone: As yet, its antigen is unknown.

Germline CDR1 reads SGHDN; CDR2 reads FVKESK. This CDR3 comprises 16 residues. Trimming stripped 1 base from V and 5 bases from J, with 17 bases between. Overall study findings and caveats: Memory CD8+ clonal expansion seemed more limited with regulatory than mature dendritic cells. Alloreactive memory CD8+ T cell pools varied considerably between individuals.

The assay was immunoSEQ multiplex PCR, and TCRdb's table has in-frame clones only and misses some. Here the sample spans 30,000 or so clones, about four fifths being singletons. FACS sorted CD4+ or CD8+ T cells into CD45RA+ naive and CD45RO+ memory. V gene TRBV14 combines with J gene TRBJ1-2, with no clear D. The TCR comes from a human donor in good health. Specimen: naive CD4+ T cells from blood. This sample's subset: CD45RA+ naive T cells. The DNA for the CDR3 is TGTGCCAGCAGCCAAGGGCAGGACCCCCCGGGGTATGGCTACACCTTC. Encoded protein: CASSQGQDPPGYGYTF.